This T cell receptor beta chain is from a study of T-cell memory formation after mild COVID-19 (dated by TCRdb to about 2021). Turning to the overall study: TCR sequence clusters from the two donors were found to be largely donor specific. In two donors, T-cell clones that expanded and contracted after mild COVID-19 were tracked by sequencing TCRalpha and TCRbeta repertoires over time. The cohort was made up of two young adult volunteers, one female and one male, who were previously healthy. The investigation overall reported the following: Only a couple of mild cases were covered by the study, and larger cohorts that include severe cases with pre-infection samples were considered necessary. Some responding clones were detected in pre-infection memory, suggesting pre-existing cross-reactive memory T cells joined the SARS-CoV-2 response. SARS-CoV-2 specificity was not confirmed for the second-wave clones peaking on day 37. Balanced CD4/CD8 phenotypes were observed for clones contracting from day 15 to 85, whereas a bias towards CD4+ was observed for a second wave of clones expanding from day 15 to 37. Contracting CD4+ clones were located mainly in the CM and EM memory subsets, whereas CD8+ clones were found to be enriched in EMRA.

This sample was sequenced with an Illumina NovaSeq 6000. Using 5'RACE with constant-segment primers, TCRalpha and TCRbeta cDNA libraries were constructed, with sample barcodes and unique molecular identifiers added in the process. RNA was extracted from every sample with Trizol reagent. The libraries were amplified in two PCR steps, and the second step added a second sample barcode and Illumina TruSeq adapters. Sequencing of the libraries was done on an Illumina NovaSeq, producing 2 x 150 bp paired-end reads. Turning to the authors' computational methods: With migec v1.2.7, reads were demultiplexed and then collapsed into UMI-guided consensus sequences. With mixcr v2.1.11, UMI consensuses were aligned to TRA and TRB V and J templates and assembled into clonotypes. A clonotype was counted as expanded or contracted only if both edgeR and NoisET called the change significant, with noise models trained on biological replicates. edgeR calls used a false discovery rate-adjusted p below 0.01 and a log2 fold-change threshold of 1. As an exploratory analysis of dynamics, max-normalized trajectories of the 1000 most abundant clonotypes were examined by PCA with hierarchical clustering. Separately sequenced CD4+ and CD8+ repertoires were used to assign the CD4 or CD8 phenotype of responding clones. The raw public reads went through TCRdb reprocessing: fastp at Q25, MiXCR clone calling, in-frame beta chains kept. A single entry per CDR3 protein holds the most common genes and DNA from its merged rows. The V and J calls and clone size come from TCRdb's table, not from the authors' own analysis. The sample has roughly 610,000 distinct CDR3 sequences on record, roughly 17% of them singletons. The top ten clonotypes cover about 8.1% of the sample.

Ficoll-Paque density gradient centrifugation was the method used to isolate PBMCs. Looking up the germline V gene yields CDR1 SGHRS and CDR2 YFSETQ. V gives up 2 bases and J gives up 3 bases, and the segment between their germline ends measures 8 bases. From cysteine to phenylalanine, the CDR3 is 14 amino acids long. Only CDR3 DNA remains: 42 bases, in frame from the first base. This clonotype was recorded a few times. The specificity of this receptor is unknown. Base qualities are not recorded, but no much larger clone differs from it by a single base. The sequenced sample consisted of PBMCs or a T cell subset sorted from them (not recorded which). The TCR comes from an adult woman who had mild COVID-19 (a few samples of this study predate the infection). The sample titles of this study are shuffled in the database, so cell type and time point are left out; the donor was told from shared clones. The chain was built from TRBV5-1 and TRBJ1-4, with a tentative D gene TRBD1 over 5 matching bases. The DNA sequence reads TGCGCCAGCAGCTTCGGGGCCCCTAATGAAAAACTGTTTTTT. This translates into CASSFGAPNEKLFF.